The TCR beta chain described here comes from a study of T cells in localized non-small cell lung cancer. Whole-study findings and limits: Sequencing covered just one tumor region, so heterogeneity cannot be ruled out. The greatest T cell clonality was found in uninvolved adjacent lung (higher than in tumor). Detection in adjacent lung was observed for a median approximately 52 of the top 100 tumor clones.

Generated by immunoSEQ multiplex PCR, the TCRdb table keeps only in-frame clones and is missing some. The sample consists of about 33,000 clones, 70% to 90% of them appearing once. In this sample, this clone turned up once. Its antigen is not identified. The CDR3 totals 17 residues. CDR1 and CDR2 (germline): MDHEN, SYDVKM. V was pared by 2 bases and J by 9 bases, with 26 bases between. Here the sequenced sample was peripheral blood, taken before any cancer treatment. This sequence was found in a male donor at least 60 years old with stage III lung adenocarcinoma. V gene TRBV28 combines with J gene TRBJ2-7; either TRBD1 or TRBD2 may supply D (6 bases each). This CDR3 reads CASSLMGSGGGYERQYF. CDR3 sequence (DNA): TGTGCCAGCAGTTTAATGGGCTCAGGAGGGGGATACGAACGGCAGTACTTC.